These T cell receptor beta chains were read from a single sample in a study of regulatory T cells in long-lasting Graves disease. In TCRdb, the multiplex PCR reads were re-called with MiXCR into one record per CDR3 protein. The data contain 400,000 to 500,000 distinct CDR3 sequences, over 15% of them seen just once; the ten biggest clones take up about 25%. These data were likewise used in another study, on T cells in Graves' hyperthyroidism and ophthalmopathy.

The sample consisted of peripheral blood mononuclear cells (PBMCs), taken at new diagnosis, from a patient treated with antithyroid drugs. Every receptor here comes from a woman aged 18-29 years with Graves disease. Both conserved end residues are part of each CDR3.

v_gene: TRBV2; j_gene: TRBJ1-1; CDR3aa: CASSEPTGENTEAFF
v_gene: TRBV6-2/TRBV6-3; j_gene: TRBJ1-5; CDR3aa: CASSYGGTSNQPQHF
v_gene: TRBV20-1; j_gene: TRBJ2-1; CDR3aa: CSARGPRVLEQFF
v_gene: TRBV7-3; j_gene: TRBJ2-2; CDR3aa: CASSLSSPHTGELFF
v_gene: TRBV6-1; j_gene: TRBJ2-1; CDR3aa: CASSETGGYNEQFF
v_gene: TRBV30; j_gene: TRBJ2-1; CDR3aa: CAWSWAGGGIRQFF
v_gene: TRBV2; j_gene: TRBJ2-1; CDR3aa: CASSEEASGWGNEQFF
v_gene: TRBV10-3; j_gene: TRBJ1-2; CDR3aa: CAITAEGQGHYGYTF
v_gene: TRBV12-3/TRBV12-4; j_gene: TRBJ1-1; CDR3aa: CASSFGVMNTEAFF
v_gene: TRBV29-1; j_gene: TRBJ1-3; CDR3aa: CSGSGGDSGNTIYF
v_gene: TRBV28; j_gene: TRBJ2-1; CDR3aa: CASSALSPSSYNEQFF
v_gene: TRBV20-1; j_gene: TRBJ2-1; CDR3aa: CSASRGWDNEQFF
v_gene: TRBV7-3; j_gene: TRBJ1-2; CDR3aa: CASSYFGQGYGYTF
v_gene: TRBV15; j_gene: TRBJ1-1; CDR3aa: CATSKAGGGTEAFF
v_gene: TRBV7-8; j_gene: TRBJ2-1; CDR3aa: CASSLVGGVSYNEQFF
v_gene: TRBV12-3/TRBV12-4; j_gene: TRBJ2-5; CDR3aa: CASSSRLQETQYF
v_gene: TRBV5-1; j_gene: TRBJ2-5; CDR3aa: CASSSERGQETQYF
v_gene: TRBV10-3; j_gene: NA; CDR3aa: CAISEREAYNEQYF
v_gene: TRBV10-3; j_gene: TRBJ2-3; CDR3aa: CAIRGPQGASTDTQYF
v_gene: TRBV5-1; j_gene: TRBJ2-1; CDR3aa: CASSLRAASSYNEQFF
v_gene: TRBV3-1; j_gene: TRBJ1-1; CDR3aa: CASRSGNTEAFF
v_gene: TRBV9; j_gene: TRBJ2-1; CDR3aa: CASSAQDEQFF
v_gene: TRBV29-1; j_gene: TRBJ2-3; CDR3aa: CSSDGAGVTDTQYF
v_gene: TRBV20-1; j_gene: TRBJ1-1; CDR3aa: CSASRQGDSEAFF
v_gene: TRBV28; j_gene: TRBJ2-1; CDR3aa: CASSFTGTSGRNEQFF